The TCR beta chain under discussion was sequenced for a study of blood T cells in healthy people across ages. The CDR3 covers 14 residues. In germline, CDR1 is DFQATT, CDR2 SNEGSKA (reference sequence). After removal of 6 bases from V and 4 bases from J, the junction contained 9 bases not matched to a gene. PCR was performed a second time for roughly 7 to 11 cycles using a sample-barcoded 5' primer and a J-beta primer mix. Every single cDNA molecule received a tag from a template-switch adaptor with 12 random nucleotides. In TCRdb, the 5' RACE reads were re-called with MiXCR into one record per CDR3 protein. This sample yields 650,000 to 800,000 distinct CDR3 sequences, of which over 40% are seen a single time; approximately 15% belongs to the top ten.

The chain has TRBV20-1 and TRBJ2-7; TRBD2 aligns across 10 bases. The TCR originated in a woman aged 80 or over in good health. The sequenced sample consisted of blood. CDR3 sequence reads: CSATVLAGGYEQYF. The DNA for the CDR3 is TGCAGTGCAACCGTATTAGCGGGAGGATACGAGCAGTACTTC.